A selection of T cell receptor beta chains follows, all from one sample in a study of shared clonotypes between healthy human individuals. The assay was immunoSEQ multiplex PCR, and TCRdb's table has in-frame clones only and misses some. The data contain about 2.4 million clones, around nine tenths of them singletons. The sequenced sample consisted of naive CD4+ T cells sorted from blood. These receptors were collected from a man in his late teens or twenties in good health. Both conserved end residues are part of each CDR3. D genes are given only for firm matches. For some rows the clone size is stated as once, few or many, or as a class when expanded; others skip it.

size: .; D: .; J: TRBJ1-2; V: TRBV30; CDR3: CAWSYFSYGYTF; DNA: TGTGCCTGGAGCTACTTCTCTTATGGCTACACCTTC
size: .; D: .; J: TRBJ1-3; V: TRBV6-1; CDR3: CAGGILGNTIYF; DNA: TGTGCCGGAGGTATATTGGGAAACACCATATATTTT
size: .; D: .; J: TRBJ2-2; V: TRBV21-1; CDR3: CASSKVGQGNTGELFF; DNA: .
size: .; D: TRBD2; J: TRBJ2-5; V: TRBV4-1; CDR3: CASSQDTSGRVWETQYF; DNA: TGCGCCAGCAGCCAAGATACTAGCGGGAGGGTATGGGAGACCCAGTACTTC
size: .; D: TRBD1; J: TRBJ2-7; V: TRBV29-1; CDR3: CSARQGAAYEQYF; DNA: TGCAGCGCTCGACAGGGGGCAGCTTACGAGCAGTACTTC
size: .; D: TRBD1; J: TRBJ1-1; V: TRBV11-3; CDR3: CASSLDRDTEAFF; DNA: TGTGCCAGCAGCCTCGACAGGGATACTGAAGCTTTCTTT
size: .; D: .; J: TRBJ1-1; V: TRBV6-6; CDR3: CAGGDFETEAFF; DNA: TGTGCCGGGGGGGACTTTGAGACTGAAGCTTTCTTT
size: .; D: TRBD1; J: TRBJ1-1; V: TRBV6-6; CDR3: CASRDTGEGTEAFF; DNA: TGTGCCAGCAGGGATACAGGGGAGGGCACTGAAGCTTTCTTT
size: .; D: TRBD2; J: TRBJ2-3; V: TRBV11-2; CDR3: CASSSSGASTDTQYF; DNA: TGTGCCAGCAGCTCAAGCGGGGCCAGCACAGATACGCAGTATTTT
size: few; D: .; J: TRBJ1-6; V: TRBV28; CDR3: CASSLNSYNSPLHF; DNA: TGTGCCAGCAGTTTAAACAGCTATAATTCACCCCTCCACTTT
size: .; D: .; J: TRBJ2-3; V: TRBV5-1; CDR3: CASSYQLGGDTQYF; DNA: TGCGCCAGCAGCTATCAACTAGGAGGAGATACGCAGTATTTT
size: .; D: .; J: TRBJ1-6; V: TRBV6-1; CDR3: CASSEARAYNSPLHF; DNA: TGTGCCAGCAGTGAGGCCAGGGCCTATAATTCACCCCTCCACTTT
size: once; D: .; J: TRBJ1-1; V: TRBV6-6; CDR3: CASSYPGIGTEAFF; DNA: TGTGCCAGCAGTTACCCGGGGATAGGGACTGAAGCTTTCTTT
size: .; D: .; J: TRBJ2-7; V: TRBV11-2; CDR3: CASSLVGGGTYEQYF; DNA: TGTGCCAGCAGCTTAGTAGGGGGGGGCACCTACGAGCAGTACTTC
size: .; D: .; J: TRBJ2-2; V: TRBV2; CDR3: CASSPRGGSTGELFF; DNA: TGTGCCAGCAGTCCGAGGGGGGGCTCTACCGGGGAGCTGTTTTTT
size: .; D: .; J: TRBJ2-2; V: TRBV10-3; CDR3: CAISKGYPTPNTGELFF; DNA: TGTGCCATCAGTAAAGGCTACCCCACACCGAACACCGGGGAGCTGTTTTTT
size: .; D: TRBD1; J: TRBJ1-3; V: TRBV7-6; CDR3: CASSSTTPGQGTNTIYF; DNA: TGTGCCAGCAGCTCTACTACGCCGGGACAGGGGACAAACACCATATATTTT
size: .; D: .; J: TRBJ2-3; V: TRBV6-5; CDR3: CAARDASRTDTQYF; DNA: TGTGCCGCGAGGGACGCCTCGAGGACAGATACGCAGTATTTT
size: .; D: .; J: TRBJ2-7; V: TRBV5-1; CDR3: CASSSSDRGYEQYF; DNA: TGCGCCAGCAGCTCTTCGGACCGTGGGTACGAGCAGTACTTC
size: .; D: TRBD2; J: TRBJ2-7; V: TRBV7-2; CDR3: CASSSLAGVYEQYF; DNA: TGTGCCAGCAGCAGCCTAGCGGGGGTCTACGAGCAGTACTTC
size: .; D: .; J: TRBJ2-4; V: TRBV6-4; CDR3: CASRLRGTKNIQYF; DNA: TGTGCCAGCAGGTTGAGGGGAACCAAAAACATTCAGTACTTC
size: once; D: .; J: TRBJ2-3; V: TRBV5-6; CDR3: CASSLDGLLYTDTQYF; DNA: TGTGCCAGCAGCTTGGATGGACTACTTTACACAGATACGCAGTATTTT
size: once; D: .; J: TRBJ1-5; V: TRBV10-3; CDR3: CAISEARGQPQHF; DNA: TGTGCCATCAGTGAGGCTCGGGGGCAGCCCCAGCATTTT
size: .; D: .; J: TRBJ1-1; V: TRBV27; CDR3: CASSLLGTQGYTEAFF; DNA: TGTGCCAGCAGTTTATTAGGGACCCAAGGCTACACTGAAGCTTTCTTT
size: .; D: .; J: TRBJ2-2; V: TRBV19; CDR3: CASSIEGGTNTGELFF; DNA: TGTGCCAGTAGTATAGAGGGCGGCACGAACACCGGGGAGCTGTTTTTT
size: .; D: .; J: TRBJ2-7; V: TRBV10-3; CDR3: CAISESNSFRGQYF; DNA: TGTGCCATCAGTGAGTCTAACTCCTTTCGCGGGCAGTACTTC
size: .; D: .; J: TRBJ1-2; V: TRBV28; CDR3: CASSLGRGSGYTF; DNA: TGTGCCAGCAGTTTGGGCAGGGGAAGTGGCTACACCTTC